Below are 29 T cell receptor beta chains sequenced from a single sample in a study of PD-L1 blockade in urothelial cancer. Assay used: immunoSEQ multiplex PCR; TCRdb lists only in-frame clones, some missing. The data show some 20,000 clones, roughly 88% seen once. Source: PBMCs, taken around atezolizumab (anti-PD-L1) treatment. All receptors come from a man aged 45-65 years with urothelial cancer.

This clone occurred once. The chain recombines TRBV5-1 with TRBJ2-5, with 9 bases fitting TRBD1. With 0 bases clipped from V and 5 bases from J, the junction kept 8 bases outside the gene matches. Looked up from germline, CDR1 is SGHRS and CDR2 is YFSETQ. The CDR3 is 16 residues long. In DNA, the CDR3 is TGCGCCAGCAGCTTGGACGGACAGGGGAAGCGGGAGACCCAGTACTTC. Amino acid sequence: CASSLDGQGKRETQYF.

This chain's CDR3 is CAWSVRLGLYEQYF. Here the CDR3 DNA reads TGTGCCTGGAGTGTAAGGTTAGGACTCTACGAGCAGTACTTC. The chain combines TRBV30 with TRBJ2-7; TRBD2 is a possible D gene (5 bases). This CDR3 is built from 14 residues. The V gene lost 0 bases and the J gene lost 3 bases, with 12 bases spanning the gap. The germline CDR1 and CDR2 sequences are GTSNPN and SVGIG (reference sequence).

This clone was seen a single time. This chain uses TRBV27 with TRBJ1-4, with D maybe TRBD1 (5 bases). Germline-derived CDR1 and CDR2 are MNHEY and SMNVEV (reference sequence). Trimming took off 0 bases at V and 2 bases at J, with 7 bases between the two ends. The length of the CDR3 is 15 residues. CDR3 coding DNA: TGTGCCAGCAGTTTATCGCGGGGGACTAATGAAAAACTGTTTTTT. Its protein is CASSLSRGTNEKLFF.

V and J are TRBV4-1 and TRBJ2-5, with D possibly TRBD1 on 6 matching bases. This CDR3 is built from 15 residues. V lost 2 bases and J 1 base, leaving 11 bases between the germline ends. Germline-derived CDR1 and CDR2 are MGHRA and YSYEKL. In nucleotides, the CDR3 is TGCGCCAGCAGCCAATCGACAGGCACCCAAGAGACCCAGTACTTC. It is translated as CASSQSTGTQETQYF.

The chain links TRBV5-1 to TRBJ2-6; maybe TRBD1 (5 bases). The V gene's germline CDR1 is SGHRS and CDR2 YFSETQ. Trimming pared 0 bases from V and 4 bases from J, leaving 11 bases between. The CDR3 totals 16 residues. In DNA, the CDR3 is TGCGCCAGCAGCTTGGAGGTAGGGGTCGGGGCCAACGTCCTGACTTTC. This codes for CASSLEVGVGANVLTF.

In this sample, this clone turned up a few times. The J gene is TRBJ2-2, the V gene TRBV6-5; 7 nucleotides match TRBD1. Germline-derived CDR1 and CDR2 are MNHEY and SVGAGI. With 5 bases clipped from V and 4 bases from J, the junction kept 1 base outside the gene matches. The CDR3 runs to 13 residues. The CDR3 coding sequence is TGTGCCAGCAGTGACAGGGTCACCGGGGAGCTGTTTTTT. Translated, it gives CASSDRVTGELFF.

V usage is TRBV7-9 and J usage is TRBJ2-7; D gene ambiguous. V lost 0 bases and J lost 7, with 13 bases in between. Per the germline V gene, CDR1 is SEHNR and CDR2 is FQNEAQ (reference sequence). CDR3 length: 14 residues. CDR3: CASSLAYGSREQYF. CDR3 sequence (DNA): TGTGCCAGCAGCTTAGCGTATGGTTCGCGGGAGCAGTACTTC.

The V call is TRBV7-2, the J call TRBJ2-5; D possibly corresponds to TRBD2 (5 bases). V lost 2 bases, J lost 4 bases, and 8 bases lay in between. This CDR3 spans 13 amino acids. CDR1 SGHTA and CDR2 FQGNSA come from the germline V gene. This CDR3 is CASSLRRLETQYF. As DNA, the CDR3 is TGTGCCAGCAGCTTAAGGAGGTTAGAGACCCAGTACTTC. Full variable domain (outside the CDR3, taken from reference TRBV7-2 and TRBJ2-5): GAGVSQSPSNKVTEKGKDVELRCDPISGHTALYWYRQSLGQGLEFLIYFQGNSAPDKSGLPSDRFSAERTGGSVSTLTIQRTQQEDSAVYLCASSLRRLETQYFGPGTRLLVL.

CDR3 in amino acids: CASSYGNQGNYGYTF. Written as DNA, the CDR3 is TGTGCCAGCAGTTACGGGAATCAGGGGAACTATGGCTACACCTTC. J is TRBJ1-2 and V is TRBV6-5, with D perhaps TRBD1 (6 bases). CDR1 and CDR2 from the germline V gene are MNHEY and SVGAGI. V lost 2 bases and J 2 bases, leaving 12 bases between the germline ends. The CDR3 sequence is 15 residues long.

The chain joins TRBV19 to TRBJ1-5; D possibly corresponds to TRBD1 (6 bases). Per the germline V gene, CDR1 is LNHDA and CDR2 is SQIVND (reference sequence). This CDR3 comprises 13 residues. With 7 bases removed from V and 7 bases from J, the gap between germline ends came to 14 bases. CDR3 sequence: CASNTGGGQPQHF. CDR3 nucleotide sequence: TGTGCCAGTAACACGGGGGGCGGGCAGCCCCAGCATTTT.

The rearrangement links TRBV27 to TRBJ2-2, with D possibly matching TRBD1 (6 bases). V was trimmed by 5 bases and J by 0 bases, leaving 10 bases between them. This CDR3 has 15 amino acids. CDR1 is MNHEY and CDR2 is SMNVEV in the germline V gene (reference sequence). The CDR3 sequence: CASSRQDSNTGELFF. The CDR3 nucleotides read TGTGCCAGCAGTCGACAGGATTCGAACACCGGGGAGCTGTTTTTT.

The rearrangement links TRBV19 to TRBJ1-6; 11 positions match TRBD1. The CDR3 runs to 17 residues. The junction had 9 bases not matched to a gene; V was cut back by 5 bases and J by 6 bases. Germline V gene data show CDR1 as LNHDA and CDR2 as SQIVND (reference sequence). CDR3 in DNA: TGTGCCAGTAGTTCCGGGACAGGGGGTAACCTTAATTCACCCCTCCACTTT. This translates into CASSSGTGGNLNSPLHF. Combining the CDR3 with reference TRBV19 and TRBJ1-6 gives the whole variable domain DGGITQSPKYLFRKEGQNVTLSCEQNLNHDAMYWYRQDPGQGLRLIYYSQIVNDFQKGDIAEGYSVSREKKESFPLTVTSAQKNPTAFYLCASSSGTGGNLNSPLHFGNGTRLTVT.

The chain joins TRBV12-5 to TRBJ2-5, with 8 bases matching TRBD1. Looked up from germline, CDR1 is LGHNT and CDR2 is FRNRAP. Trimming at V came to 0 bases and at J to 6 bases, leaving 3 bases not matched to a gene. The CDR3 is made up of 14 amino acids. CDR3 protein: CASGLVRQGKTQYF. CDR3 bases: TGTGCTAGTGGTTTGGTGAGACAGGGGAAGACCCAGTACTTC.

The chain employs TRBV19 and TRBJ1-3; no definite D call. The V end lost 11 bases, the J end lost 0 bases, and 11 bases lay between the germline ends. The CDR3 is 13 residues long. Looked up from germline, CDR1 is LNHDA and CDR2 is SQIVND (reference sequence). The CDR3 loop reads CAVKENSGNTIYF. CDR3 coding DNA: TGTGCCGTCAAGGAGAACTCTGGAAACACCATATATTTT.

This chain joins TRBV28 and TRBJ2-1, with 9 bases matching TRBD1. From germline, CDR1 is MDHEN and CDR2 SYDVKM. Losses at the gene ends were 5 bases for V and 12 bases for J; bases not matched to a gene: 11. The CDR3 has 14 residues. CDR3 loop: CASSPGTGLVRQFF. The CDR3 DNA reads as TGTGCCAGCAGTCCCGGGACAGGGCTGGTGAGGCAGTTCTTC.

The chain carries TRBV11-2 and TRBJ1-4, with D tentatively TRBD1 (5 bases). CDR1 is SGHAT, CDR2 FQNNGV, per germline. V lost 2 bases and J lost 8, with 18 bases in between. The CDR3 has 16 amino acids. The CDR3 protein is CASSLSGHGGNEKLFF. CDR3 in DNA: TGTGCCAGCAGCTTATCTGGCCACGGGGGGAACGAAAAACTGTTTTTT.

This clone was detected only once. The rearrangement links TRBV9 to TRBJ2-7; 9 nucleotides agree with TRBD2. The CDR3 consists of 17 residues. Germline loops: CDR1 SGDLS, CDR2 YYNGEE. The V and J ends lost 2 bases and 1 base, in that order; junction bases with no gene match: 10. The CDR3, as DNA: TGTGCCAGCAGCGTGGGGGGGGGTAGCGGGAGATCCTACGAGCAGTACTTC. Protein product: CASSVGGGSGRSYEQYF.

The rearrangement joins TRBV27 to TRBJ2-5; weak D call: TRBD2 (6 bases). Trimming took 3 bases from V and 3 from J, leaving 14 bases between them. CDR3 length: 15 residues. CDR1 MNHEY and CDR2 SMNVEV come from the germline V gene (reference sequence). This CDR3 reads CASSLEGRREETQYF. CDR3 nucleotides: TGTGCCAGCAGTTTGGAAGGGAGGCGGGAAGAGACCCAGTACTTC.

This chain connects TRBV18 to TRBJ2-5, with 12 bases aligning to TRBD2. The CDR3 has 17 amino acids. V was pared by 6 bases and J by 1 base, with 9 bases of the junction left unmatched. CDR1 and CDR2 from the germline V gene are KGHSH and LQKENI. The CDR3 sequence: CASSLRLAGAPQETQYF. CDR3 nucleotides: TGTGCCAGCTCTCTCCGACTAGCGGGAGCCCCCCAAGAGACCCAGTACTTC.

This chain's CDR3 is CASSPRGQADKNIQYF. The CDR3 coding sequence is TGTGCCAGCAGCCCCAGGGGACAGGCCGATAAAAACATTCAGTACTTC. V and J are TRBV7-9 and TRBJ2-4; 8 nucleotides match TRBD1. Germline CDR1 reads SEHNR; CDR2 reads FQNEAQ (reference sequence). Unmatched junction bases numbered 10, after V lost 5 bases and J lost 4 bases. CDR3 size: 16 residues.

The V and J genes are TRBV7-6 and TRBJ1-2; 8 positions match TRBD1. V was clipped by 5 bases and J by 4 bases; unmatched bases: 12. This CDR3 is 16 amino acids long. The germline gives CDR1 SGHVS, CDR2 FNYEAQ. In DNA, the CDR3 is TGTGCCAGCAGCCGAATGGACAGGGCCCTTCGCTATGGCTACACCTTC. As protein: CASSRMDRALRYGYTF.

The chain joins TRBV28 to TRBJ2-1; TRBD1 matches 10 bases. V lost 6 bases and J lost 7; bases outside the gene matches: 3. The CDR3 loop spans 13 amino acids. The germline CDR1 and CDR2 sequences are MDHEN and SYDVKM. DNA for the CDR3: TGTGCCAGCAGGACAGGGGGCAGGAATGAGCAGTTCTTC. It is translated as CASRTGGRNEQFF.

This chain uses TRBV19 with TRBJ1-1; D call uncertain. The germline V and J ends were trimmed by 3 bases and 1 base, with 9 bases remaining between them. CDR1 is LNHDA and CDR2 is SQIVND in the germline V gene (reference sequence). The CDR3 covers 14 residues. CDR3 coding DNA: TGTGCCAGTAGTATGGGCCCCAGGAACACTGAAGCTTTCTTT. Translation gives CASSMGPRNTEAFF.

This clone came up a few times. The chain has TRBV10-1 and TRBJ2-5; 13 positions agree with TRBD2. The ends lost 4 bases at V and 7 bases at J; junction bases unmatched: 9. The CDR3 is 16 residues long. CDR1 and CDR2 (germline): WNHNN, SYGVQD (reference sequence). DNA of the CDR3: TGCGCCAGCAGTGGGACTAGCGGGGGTCCGGCGGGGACCCAGTACTTC. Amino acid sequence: CASSGTSGGPAGTQYF.

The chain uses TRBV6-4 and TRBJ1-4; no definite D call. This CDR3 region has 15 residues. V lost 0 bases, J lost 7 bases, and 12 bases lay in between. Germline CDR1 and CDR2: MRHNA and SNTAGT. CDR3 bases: TGTGCCAGCAGTGACTCGCAAGGCGGCGGTGAAAAACTGTTTTTT. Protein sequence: CASSDSQGGGEKLFF.

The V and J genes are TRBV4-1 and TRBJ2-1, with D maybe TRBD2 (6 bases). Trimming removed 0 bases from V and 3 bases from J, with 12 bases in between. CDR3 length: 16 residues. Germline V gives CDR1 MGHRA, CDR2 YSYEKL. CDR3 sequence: CASSQDIVGSYNEQFF. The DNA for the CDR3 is TGCGCCAGCAGCCAAGATATAGTCGGGAGCTACAATGAGCAGTTCTTC.

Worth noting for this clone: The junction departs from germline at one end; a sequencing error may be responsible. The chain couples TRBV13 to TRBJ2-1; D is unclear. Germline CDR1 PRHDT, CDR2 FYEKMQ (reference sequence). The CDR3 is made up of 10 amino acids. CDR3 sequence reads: CASSLDELFF. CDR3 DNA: TGTGCCAGCAGCTTAGATGAGCTGTTCTTC.

CDR3 DNA: TGTGCCAGCAGTGAAGTCGAGGGGGTCAGGTACGAGCAGTACTTC. It encodes CASSEVEGVRYEQYF. The V gene is TRBV25-1, the J gene TRBJ2-7, with a weak D call TRBD1 (6 bases). There are 15 residues in the CDR3. Germline assignment: CDR1 MGHDK and CDR2 SYGVNS. Trimming took off 2 bases at V and 4 bases at J, with 15 bases between the two ends.

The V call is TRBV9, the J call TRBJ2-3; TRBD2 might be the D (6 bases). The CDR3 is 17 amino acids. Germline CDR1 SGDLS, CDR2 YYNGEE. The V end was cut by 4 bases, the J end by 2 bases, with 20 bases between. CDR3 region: CASSSKARDSITDTQYF. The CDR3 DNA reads TGTGCCAGCAGCTCCAAGGCTCGGGACTCTATCACAGATACGCAGTATTTT.